The 4 T cell receptor beta chains presented below share a single source sample, sequenced in a study of beta chain features in type 1 diabetes. Study findings and constraints: Among all four CD4+ subsets, Type 1 diabetes patients had TCRB CDR3s that were moderately but significantly shorter.

No antigen has been assigned to these receptors. TCRB transcripts that were expressed got sequenced, as all of the isolated RNA had been reverse transcribed. Sequencing was performed with immunoSEQ multiplex PCR; in TCRdb, only in-frame clones are kept and a portion is missing. The sample consists of hundreds of thousands of clones, over 11% of them appearing once. Sequenced: naive CD4+ T cells from blood. The receptors derive from a man in his late teens or twenties with type 1 diabetes.

This clone was found a few times. CDR3: CASRTSGGETQYF. CDR3 coding DNA: TGTGCCAGCAGGACTAGCGGTGGAGAGACCCAGTACTTC. The chain recombines TRBV27 with TRBJ2-5, with 9 bases fitting TRBD2. Germline V lookup: CDR1 MNHEY, CDR2 SMNVEV (reference sequence). The CDR3 spans 13 residues. The V segment lost 6 bases and the J segment 4 bases; nucleotides outside the gene matches: 3.

There are a few counts of this clone. The J gene is TRBJ1-1, the V gene TRBV30; D is possibly TRBD1 (6 bases). This CDR3 contains 14 residues. Per the germline V gene, CDR1 is GTSNPN and CDR2 is SVGIG (reference sequence). Trimming shortened V by 1 base and J by 1 base, and 10 bases separated the two germline ends. The CDR3 sequence is CAWSAGQPNTEAFF. CDR3 DNA sequence: TGTGCCTGGAGTGCCGGACAGCCGAACACTGAAGCTTTCTTT.

This chain links TRBV10-3 with TRBJ2-7, with 10 bases fitting TRBD1. Germline loops: CDR1 ENHRY, CDR2 SYGVKD. This CDR3 is 16 amino acids long. V trimming: 6 bases; J trimming: 4 bases; junction bases outside the gene matches: 12. The CDR3 region is CAISPAEGTGAYEQYF. The CDR3 DNA reads as TGTGCCATCAGCCCGGCGGAGGGGACAGGGGCTTACGAGCAGTACTTC.

The V gene is TRBV5-6, the J gene TRBJ1-1; D is perhaps TRBD1 (5 bases). V was cut by 0 bases and J by 0 bases, with 9 bases left in between. Germline V gene data show CDR1 as SGHDT and CDR2 as YYEEEE. This CDR3 is built from 15 residues. The CDR3 sequence: CASSLAGTLNTEAFF. For the CDR3, the DNA is TGTGCCAGCAGCTTGGCTGGGACCCTGAACACTGAAGCTTTCTTT.